This TCR beta chain was observed in a study of CD8 T cells in ankylosing spondylitis. This clonotype was seen at least ten times. Antigen: not known. Whole-study findings and limits: A motif of roughly eight highly homologous TCR beta variants was seen as apparently characteristic of ankylosing spondylitis blood.

CDR3 length equals 18 residues. Germline values: CDR1 MNHEY, CDR2 SVGAGI. V gave up 0 bases and J gave up 0 bases, with 18 bases separating them. TCRdb re-analysed the 5' RACE reads in MiXCR, keeping a single row per CDR3 protein. Of around 490,000 distinct CDR3 sequences in the sample, roughly 5% are singletons; the top ten hold roughly 3.3%. The genes are TRBV6-5 and TRBJ2-7, with D possibly matching TRBD2 (6 bases). The sequence was collected from a male donor with ankylosing spondylitis. Sample: blood, either unsorted or a sorted T cell fraction (not recorded which). CDR3 protein: CASSYSLGGMGSSYEQYF. As DNA, the CDR3 is TGTGCCAGCAGTTACTCGCTTGGCGGGATGGGTTCCTCCTACGAGCAGTACTTC.